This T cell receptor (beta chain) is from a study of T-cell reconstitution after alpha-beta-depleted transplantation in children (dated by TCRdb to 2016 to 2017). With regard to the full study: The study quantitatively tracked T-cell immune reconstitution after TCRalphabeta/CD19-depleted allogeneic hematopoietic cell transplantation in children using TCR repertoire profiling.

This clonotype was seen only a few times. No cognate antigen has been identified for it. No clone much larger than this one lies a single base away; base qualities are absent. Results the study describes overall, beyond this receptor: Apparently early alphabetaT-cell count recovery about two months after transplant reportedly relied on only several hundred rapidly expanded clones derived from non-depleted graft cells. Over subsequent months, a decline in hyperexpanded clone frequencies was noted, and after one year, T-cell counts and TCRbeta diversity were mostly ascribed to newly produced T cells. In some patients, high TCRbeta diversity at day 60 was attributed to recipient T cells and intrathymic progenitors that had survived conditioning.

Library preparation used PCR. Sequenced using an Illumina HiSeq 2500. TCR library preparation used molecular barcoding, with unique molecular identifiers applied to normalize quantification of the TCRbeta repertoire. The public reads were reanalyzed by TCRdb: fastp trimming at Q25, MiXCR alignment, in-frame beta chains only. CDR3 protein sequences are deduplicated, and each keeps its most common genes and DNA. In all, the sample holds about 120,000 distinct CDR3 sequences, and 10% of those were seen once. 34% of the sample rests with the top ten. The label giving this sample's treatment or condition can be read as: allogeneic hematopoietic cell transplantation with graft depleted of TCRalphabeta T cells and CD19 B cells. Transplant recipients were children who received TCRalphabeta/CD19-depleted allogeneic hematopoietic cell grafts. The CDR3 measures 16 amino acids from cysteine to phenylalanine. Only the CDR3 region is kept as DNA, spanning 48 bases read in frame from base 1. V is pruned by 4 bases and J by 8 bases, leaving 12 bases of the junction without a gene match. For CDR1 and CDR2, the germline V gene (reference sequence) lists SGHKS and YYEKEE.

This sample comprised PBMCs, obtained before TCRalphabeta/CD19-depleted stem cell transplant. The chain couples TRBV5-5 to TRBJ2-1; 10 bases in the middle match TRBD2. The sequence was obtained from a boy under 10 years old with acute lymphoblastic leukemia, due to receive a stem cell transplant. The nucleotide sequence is TGTGCCAGCAGCAGGCGAAGCGGGAGGGCCATCGATGAGCAGTTCTTC. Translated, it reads CASSRRSGRAIDEQFF. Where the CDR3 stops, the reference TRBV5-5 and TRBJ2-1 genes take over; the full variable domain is DAGVTQSPTHLIKTRGQQVTLRCSPISGHKSVSWYQQVLGQGPQFIFQYYEKEERGRGNFPDRFSARQFPNYSSELNVNALLLGDSALYLCASSRRSGRAIDEQFFGPGTRLTVL.